This is a list of T cell receptor beta chains from one sample in a study of identical twins. TCRdb recomputed calls from the 5' RACE reads with MiXCR, one row per CDR3 protein. The table has about 500,000 distinct CDR3 sequences, roughly 13% seen once. These sequences were also reported in another study, on yellow fever vaccine responses in identical twins.

Sequencing was performed on CD4+ T cells sorted from blood. The receptor set was obtained from a young woman in good health. Both conserved end residues are part of each CDR3. Each record gives: V gene, J gene, clone size, D gene, CDR3 DNA, CDR3 protein. The D gene is left open where the match is weak. The size entry is marked missing in some rows and otherwise reads once, few, many or a size class.

TRBV6-5,TRBJ2-2,-,TRBD2,TGTGTCAGCAGCTTAGGACTAGCGGGAGGGGTCGGGGAGCTGTTTTTT,CVSSLGLAGGVGELFF
TRBV4-3,TRBJ2-5,-,TRBD1,TGCGCCAGCAGCCAGGGACAGGGCCCCGTCGGGACCCAGTACTTC,CASSQGQGPVGTQYF
TRBV14,TRBJ1-3,-,-,TGTGCCAGCAGCCAAGCAAGGTGGTCTGGAAACACCATATATTTT,CASSQARWSGNTIYF
TRBV3-1,TRBJ1-6,few,-,TGTGCCAGCAGCCAAGATGGTTATAATTCACCCCTCCACTTT,CASSQDGYNSPLHF
TRBV12-3/TRBV12-4,TRBJ2-7,-,-,TGTGCCAGCAGCTCCAACAGGGCTCCCTACGAGCAGTACTTC,CASSSNRAPYEQYF
TRBV6-5,TRBJ2-2,-,-,TGTGCCAGCAGTTGGGCGGGTAACACCGGGGAGCTGTTTTTT,CASSWAGNTGELFF
TRBV7-2,TRBJ2-3,-,TRBD2,TGTGCCAGCAGCGTTAGCGGGGGGGCGGCAGATACGCAGTATTTT,CASSVSGGAADTQYF
TRBV29-1,TRBJ2-2,many,TRBD2,TGCAGCGTTGAAGATCCACGGACTAGCAAAACCGGGGAGCTGTTTTTT,CSVEDPRTSKTGELFF
TRBV6-1,TRBJ2-3,few,-,TGTGCCAGCAGTCCTCAGCGGAGGTCTAGCACAGATACGCAGTATTTT,CASSPQRRSSTDTQYF
TRBV20-1,TRBJ1-1,-,-,TGCAGTGCTAGAGATCCCCACGGGACGAACACTGAAGCTTTCTTT,CSARDPHGTNTEAFF
TRBV29-1,TRBJ2-7,few,-,TGCAGCGTTGAAGAGGGGCAGGCCCCCTACGAGCAGTACTTC,CSVEEGQAPYEQYF